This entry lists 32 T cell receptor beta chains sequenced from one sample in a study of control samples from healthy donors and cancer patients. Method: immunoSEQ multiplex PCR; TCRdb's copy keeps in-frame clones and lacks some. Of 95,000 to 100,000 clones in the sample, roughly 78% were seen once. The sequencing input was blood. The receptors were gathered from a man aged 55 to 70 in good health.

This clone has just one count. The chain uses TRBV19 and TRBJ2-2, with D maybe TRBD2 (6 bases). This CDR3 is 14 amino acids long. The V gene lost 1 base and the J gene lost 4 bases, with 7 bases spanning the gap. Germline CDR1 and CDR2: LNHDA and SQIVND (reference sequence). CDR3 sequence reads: CASSIGRGTGELFF. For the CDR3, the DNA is TGTGCCAGTAGTATAGGGCGGGGCACCGGGGAGCTGTTTTTT.

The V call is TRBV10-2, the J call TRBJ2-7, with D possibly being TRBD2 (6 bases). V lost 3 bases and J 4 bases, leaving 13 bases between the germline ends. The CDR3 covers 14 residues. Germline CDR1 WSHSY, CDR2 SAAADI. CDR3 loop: CASSDGGVAYEQYF. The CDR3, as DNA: TGCGCCAGCAGTGATGGCGGGGTTGCGTACGAGCAGTACTTC.

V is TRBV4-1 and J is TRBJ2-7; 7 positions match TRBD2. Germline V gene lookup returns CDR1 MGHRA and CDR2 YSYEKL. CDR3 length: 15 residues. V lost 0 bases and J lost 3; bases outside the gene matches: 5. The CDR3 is CASSQDLAGDYEQYF. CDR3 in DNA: TGCGCCAGCAGCCAAGATCTTGCGGGGGACTACGAGCAGTACTTC.

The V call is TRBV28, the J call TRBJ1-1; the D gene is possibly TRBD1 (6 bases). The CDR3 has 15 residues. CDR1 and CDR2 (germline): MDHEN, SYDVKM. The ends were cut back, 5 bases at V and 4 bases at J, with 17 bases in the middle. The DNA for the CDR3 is TGTGCCAGCAGTCGGCCGGGACATATAATCACTGAAGCTTTCTTT. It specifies CASSRPGHIITEAFF.

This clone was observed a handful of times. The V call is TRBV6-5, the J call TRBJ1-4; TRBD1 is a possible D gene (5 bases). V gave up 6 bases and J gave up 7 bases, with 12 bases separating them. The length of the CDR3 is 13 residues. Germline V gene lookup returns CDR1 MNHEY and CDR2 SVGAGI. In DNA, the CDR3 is TGTGCCAGCAGACCGGACGGGGGTGAAAAACTGTTTTTT. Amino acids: CASRPDGGEKLFF.

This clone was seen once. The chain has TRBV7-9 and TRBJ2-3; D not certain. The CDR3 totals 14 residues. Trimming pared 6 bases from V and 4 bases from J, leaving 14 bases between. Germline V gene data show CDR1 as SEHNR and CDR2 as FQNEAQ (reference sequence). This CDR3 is CASSPVLQADTQYF. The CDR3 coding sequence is TGTGCCAGCAGTCCAGTACTACAAGCAGATACGCAGTATTTT.

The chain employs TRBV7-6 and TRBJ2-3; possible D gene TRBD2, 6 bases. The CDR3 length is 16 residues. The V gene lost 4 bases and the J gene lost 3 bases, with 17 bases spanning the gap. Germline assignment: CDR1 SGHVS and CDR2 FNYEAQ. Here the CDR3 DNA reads TGTGCCAGCAGCTCGCTAGCGCGTGTCGTAACAGATACGCAGTATTTT. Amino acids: CASSSLARVVTDTQYF.

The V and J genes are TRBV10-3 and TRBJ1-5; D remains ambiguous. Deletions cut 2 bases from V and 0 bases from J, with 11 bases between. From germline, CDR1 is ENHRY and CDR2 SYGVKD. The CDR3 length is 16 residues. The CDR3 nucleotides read TGTGCCATCAGTGAGGGCAGCACATATAGCAATCAGCCCCAGCATTTT. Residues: CAISEGSTYSNQPQHF.

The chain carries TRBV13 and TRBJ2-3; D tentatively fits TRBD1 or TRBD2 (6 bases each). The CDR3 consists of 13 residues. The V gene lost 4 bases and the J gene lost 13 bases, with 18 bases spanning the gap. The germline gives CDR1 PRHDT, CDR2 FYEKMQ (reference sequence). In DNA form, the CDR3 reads TGTGCCAGCAGCTCCCATGCCGGGGGCATCGAGTATTTT. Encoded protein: CASSSHAGGIEYF.

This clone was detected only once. CDR3 sequence (DNA): TGTGCCATCAGTGAGTCCAAGTACGAGCAGTACTTC. It codes for CAISESKYEQYF. V and J are TRBV10-3 and TRBJ2-7, with D uncertain. Germline CDR1 ENHRY, CDR2 SYGVKD. Trimming took 0 bases from V and 4 from J, leaving 4 bases between them. The CDR3 is 12 amino acids.

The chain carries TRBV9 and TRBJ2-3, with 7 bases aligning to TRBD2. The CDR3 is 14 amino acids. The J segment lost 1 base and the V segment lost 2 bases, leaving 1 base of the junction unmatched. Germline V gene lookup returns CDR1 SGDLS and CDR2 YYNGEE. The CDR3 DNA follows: TGTGCCAGCAGCGTCACTAGCGGCACAGATACGCAGTATTTT. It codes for CASSVTSGTDTQYF.

The DNA for the CDR3 is TGTGCCCTAGAGATCGGCACAGATACGCAGTATTTT. It yields the protein CALEIGTDTQYF. The chain employs TRBV30 and TRBJ2-3, with D uncertain. Trimming took off 8 bases at V and 1 base at J, with 10 bases between the two ends. Germline CDR1 and CDR2: GTSNPN and SVGIG (reference sequence). CDR3 length: 12 residues.

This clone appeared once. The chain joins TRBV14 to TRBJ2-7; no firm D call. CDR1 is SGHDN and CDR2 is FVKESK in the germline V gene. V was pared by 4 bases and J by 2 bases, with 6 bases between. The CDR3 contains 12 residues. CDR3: CASSPGPYEQYF. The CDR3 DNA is TGTGCCAGCAGCCCCGGGCCCTACGAGCAGTACTTC.

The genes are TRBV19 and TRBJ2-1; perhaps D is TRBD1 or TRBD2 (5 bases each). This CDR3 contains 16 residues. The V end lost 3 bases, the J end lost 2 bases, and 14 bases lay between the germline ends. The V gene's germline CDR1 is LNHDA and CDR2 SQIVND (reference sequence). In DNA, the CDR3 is TGTGCCAGTAGTATTCTGGGGGATCCCGCCTACAATGAGCAGTTCTTC. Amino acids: CASSILGDPAYNEQFF.

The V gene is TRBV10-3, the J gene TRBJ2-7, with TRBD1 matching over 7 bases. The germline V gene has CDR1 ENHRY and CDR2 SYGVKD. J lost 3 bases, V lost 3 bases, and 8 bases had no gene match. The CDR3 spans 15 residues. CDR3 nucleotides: TGTGCCATCAGTGATTCCTCGACAGGGAGCTACGAGCAGTACTTC. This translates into CAISDSSTGSYEQYF.

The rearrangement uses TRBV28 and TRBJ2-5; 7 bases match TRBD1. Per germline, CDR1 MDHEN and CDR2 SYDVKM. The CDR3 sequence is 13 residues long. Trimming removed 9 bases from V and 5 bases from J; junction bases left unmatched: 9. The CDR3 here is CASRQGGRETQYF. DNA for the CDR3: TGTGCCAGTCGACAGGGTGGCAGGGAGACCCAGTACTTC.

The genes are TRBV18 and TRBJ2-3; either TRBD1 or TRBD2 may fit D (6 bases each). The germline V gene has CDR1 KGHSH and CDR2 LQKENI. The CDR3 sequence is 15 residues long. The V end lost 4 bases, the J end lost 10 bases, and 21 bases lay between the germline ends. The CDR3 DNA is TGTGCCAGCTCACTTCACGTGTTCCGGGGGCTATCGCAGTATTTT. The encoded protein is CASSLHVFRGLSQYF.

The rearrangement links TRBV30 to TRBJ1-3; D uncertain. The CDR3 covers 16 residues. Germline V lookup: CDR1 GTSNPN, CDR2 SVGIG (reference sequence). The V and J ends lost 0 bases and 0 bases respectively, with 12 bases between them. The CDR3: CAWSVRAGRSGNTIYF. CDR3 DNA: TGTGCCTGGAGTGTACGCGCAGGCCGCTCTGGAAACACCATATATTTT.

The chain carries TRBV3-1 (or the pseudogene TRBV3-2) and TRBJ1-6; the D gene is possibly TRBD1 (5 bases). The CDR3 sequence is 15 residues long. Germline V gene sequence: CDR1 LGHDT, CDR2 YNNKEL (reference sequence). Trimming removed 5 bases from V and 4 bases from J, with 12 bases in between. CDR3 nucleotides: TGTGCCAGCAGCGCCTGGGACGGGTATAATTCACCCCTCCACTTT. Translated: CASSAWDGYNSPLHF.

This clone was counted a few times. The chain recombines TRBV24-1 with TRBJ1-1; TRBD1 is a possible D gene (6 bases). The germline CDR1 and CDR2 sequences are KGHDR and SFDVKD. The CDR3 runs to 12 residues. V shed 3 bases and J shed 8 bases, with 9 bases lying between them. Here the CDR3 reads CATSDPGTEAFF. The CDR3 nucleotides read TGTGCCACCAGTGATCCGGGGACAGAAGCTTTCTTT.

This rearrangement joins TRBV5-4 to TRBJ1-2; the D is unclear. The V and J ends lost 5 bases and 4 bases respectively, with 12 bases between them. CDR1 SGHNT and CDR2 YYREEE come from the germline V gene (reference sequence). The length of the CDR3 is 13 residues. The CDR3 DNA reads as TGTGCCAGCAGACCTTTTTCTAGCTATGGCTACACCTTC. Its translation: CASRPFSSYGYTF.

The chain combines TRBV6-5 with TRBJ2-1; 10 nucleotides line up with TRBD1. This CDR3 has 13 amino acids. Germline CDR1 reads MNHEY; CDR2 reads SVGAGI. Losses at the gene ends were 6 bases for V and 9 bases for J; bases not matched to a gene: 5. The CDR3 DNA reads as TGTGCCAGCAGCGTGGACAGGGGGGGTGAGCAGTTCTTC. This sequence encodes CASSVDRGGEQFF.

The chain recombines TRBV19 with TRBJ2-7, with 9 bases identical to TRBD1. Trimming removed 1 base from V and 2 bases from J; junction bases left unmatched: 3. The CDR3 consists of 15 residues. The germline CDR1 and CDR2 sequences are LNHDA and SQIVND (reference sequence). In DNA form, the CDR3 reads TGTGCCAGTAGTATAGGGACAGGGGTTGCCTACGAGCAGTACTTC. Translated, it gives CASSIGTGVAYEQYF.

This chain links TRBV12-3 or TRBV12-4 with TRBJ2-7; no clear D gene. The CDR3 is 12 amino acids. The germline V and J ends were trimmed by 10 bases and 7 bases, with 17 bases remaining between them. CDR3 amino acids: CATSTLPGEQYF. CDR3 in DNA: TGTGCCACCTCGACTCTCCCTGGGGAGCAGTACTTC.

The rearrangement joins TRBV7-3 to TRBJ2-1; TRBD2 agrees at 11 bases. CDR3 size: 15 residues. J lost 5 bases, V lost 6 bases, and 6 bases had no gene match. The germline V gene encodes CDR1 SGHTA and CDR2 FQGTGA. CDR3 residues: CASRLLAGDNNEQFF. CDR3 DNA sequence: TGTGCCAGCAGGTTACTAGCGGGGGACAACAATGAGCAGTTCTTC.

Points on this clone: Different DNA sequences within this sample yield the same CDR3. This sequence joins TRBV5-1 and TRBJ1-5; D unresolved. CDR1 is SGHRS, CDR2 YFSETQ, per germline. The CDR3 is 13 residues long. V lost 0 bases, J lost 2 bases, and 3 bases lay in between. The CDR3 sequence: CASSLAGNQPQHF. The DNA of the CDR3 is TGCGCCAGCAGCTTGGCGGGCAATCAGCCCCAGCATTTT.

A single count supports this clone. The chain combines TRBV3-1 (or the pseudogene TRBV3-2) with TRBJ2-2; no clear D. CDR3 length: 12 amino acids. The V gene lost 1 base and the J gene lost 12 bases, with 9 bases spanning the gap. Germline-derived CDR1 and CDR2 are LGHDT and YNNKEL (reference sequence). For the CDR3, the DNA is TGTGCCAGCAGCCAAGGAGAGGCAAAGCTGTTTTTT. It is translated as CASSQGEAKLFF.

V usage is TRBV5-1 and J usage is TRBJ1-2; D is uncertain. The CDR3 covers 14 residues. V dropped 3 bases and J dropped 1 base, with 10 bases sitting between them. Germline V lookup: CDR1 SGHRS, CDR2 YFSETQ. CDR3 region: CASSSTLGNYGYTF. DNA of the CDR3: TGCGCCAGCAGCTCGACACTAGGTAACTATGGCTACACCTTC.

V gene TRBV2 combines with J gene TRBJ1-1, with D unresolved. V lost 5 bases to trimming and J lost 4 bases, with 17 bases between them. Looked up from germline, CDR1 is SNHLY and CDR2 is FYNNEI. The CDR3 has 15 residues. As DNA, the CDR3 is TGTGCCAGCAGTATGGCAGGCCATTTGAGCACTGAAGCTTTCTTT. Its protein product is CASSMAGHLSTEAFF.

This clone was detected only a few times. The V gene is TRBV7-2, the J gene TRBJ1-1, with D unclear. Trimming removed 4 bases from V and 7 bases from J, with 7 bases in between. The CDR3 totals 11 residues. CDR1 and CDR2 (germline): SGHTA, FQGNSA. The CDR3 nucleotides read TGTGCCAGCAGCTGGGGATTTGAAGCTTTCTTT. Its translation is CASSWGFEAFF.

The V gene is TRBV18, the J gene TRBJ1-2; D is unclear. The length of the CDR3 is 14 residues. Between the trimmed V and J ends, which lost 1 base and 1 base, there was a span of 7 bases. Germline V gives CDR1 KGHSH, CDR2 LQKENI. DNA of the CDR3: TGTGCCAGCTCACCACGTGAGAATAACTATGGCTACACCTTC. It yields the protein CASSPRENNYGYTF.

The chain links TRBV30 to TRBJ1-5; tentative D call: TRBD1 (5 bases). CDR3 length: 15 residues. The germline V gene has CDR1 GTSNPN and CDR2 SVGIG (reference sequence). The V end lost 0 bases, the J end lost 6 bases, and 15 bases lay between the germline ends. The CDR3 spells CAWSVMGRVSQPQHF. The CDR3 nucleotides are TGTGCCTGGAGTGTAATGGGCAGGGTGAGTCAGCCCCAGCATTTT.